This record covers a single TCR beta chain. Antigen specificity is unknown. This sample is drawn from a study of T cells after yellow fever vaccination. Study at large: When fractions had low cell numbers, they were prepared with SMART-Seq v4 Ultra Low Input.

The CDR3 spans 15 residues. The V end was cut by 7 bases, the J end by 0 bases, with 15 bases between. CDR1 and CDR2 (germline): SQVTM, ANQGSEA. TCRdb analysed the 5' RACE reads with MiXCR anew, one entry per CDR3 protein. The table lists a few hundred thousand distinct CDR3 sequences, over 5% of them singletons, with about 15% in the top ten. Overall study results and limits: There was a possibility that FACS-sorted repertoires contained abundant clonotypes contaminating from the bulk population.

The chain combines TRBV29-1 with TRBJ1-4; D is unresolved. The sample consisted of PBMCs, taken 5 days after the yellow fever booster vaccination. This receptor was taken from a man aged 30-40 years who received the YFV17D yellow fever vaccine. CDR3 loop: CSATLDRATNEKLFF. Here the CDR3 DNA reads TGCAGCGCCACCTTGGACCGTGCAACTAATGAAAAACTGTTTTTT.